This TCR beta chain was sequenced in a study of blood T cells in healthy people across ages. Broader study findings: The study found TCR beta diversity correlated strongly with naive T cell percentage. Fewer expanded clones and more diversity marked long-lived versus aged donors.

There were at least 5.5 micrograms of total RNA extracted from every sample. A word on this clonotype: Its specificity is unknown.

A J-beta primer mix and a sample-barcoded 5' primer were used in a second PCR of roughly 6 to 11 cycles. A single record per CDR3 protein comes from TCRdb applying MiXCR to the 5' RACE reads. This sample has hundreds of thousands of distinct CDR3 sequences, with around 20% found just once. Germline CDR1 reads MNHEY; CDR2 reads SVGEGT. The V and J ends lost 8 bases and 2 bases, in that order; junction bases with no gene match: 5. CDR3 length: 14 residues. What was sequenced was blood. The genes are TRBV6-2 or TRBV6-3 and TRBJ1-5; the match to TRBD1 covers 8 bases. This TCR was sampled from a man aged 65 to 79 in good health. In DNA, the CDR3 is TGTGCCAGCGTTCCAGGGGGCGGCAATCAGCCCCAGCATTTT. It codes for CASVPGGGNQPQHF.